These 22 T cell receptor beta chains share one sample of origin, sequenced in a study of T cell repertoires in cytomegalovirus infection. TCRdb independently ran MiXCR on the reads; one entry per CDR3 protein. The sample has fewer than 300,000 distinct CDR3 sequences; under 30% are singletons. The sequenced sample consisted of PBMCs. The source is a human donor in good health (CMV status not recorded). Some clones in this sample may be carry-over from other donors' samples.

This clonotype was detected ten times or more. Written as DNA, the CDR3 is TGTGCCAGCAGTTACGGCCCAGGAGAGCAGTTCTTC. Amino acids: CASSYGPGEQFF. The chain has TRBV6-2 or TRBV6-3 and TRBJ2-1; D remains unclear. CDR3 length equals 12 residues. Germline-derived CDR1 and CDR2 are MNHEY and SVGEGT. The germline V and J ends were trimmed by 2 bases and 10 bases, with 9 bases remaining between them.

This clonotype has ten or more counts. The V gene is TRBV7-9, the J gene TRBJ2-7; D is undetermined. The germline V gene has CDR1 SEHNR and CDR2 FQNEAQ (reference sequence). The CDR3 runs 13 residues. Between the trimmed V and J ends, which lost 6 bases and 2 bases, there was a span of 11 bases. For the CDR3, the DNA is TGTGCCAGCAGTTACGGATCAACCTACGAGCAGTACTTC. Protein: CASSYGSTYEQYF. Combining the CDR3 with reference TRBV7-9 and TRBJ2-7 gives the whole variable domain DTGVSQNPRHKITKRGQNVTFRCDPISEHNRLYWYRQTLGQGPEFLTYFQNEAQLEKSRLLSDRFSAERPKGSFSTLEIQRTEQGDSAMYLCASSYGSTYEQYFGPGTRLTVT.

This clonotype was seen ten or more times. V is TRBV7-2 and J is TRBJ2-1; the D gene is possibly TRBD2 (5 bases). The CDR3 totals 18 residues. Between the trimmed V and J ends, which lost 5 bases and 2 bases, there was a span of 22 bases. Germline V gene sequence: CDR1 SGHTA, CDR2 FQGNSA. The CDR3 loop is CASSPLKEASITYNEQFF. The CDR3 nucleotides are TGTGCCAGCAGCCCCCTTAAAGAGGCTAGCATTACCTACAATGAGCAGTTCTTC.

This chain uses TRBV13 with TRBJ2-7; no firm D call. Germline V lookup: CDR1 PRHDT, CDR2 FYEKMQ (reference sequence). The CDR3 spans 12 residues. Trimming left V 5 bases short and J 9 bases short, with 14 bases between. The CDR3 loop is CASSRGAVLQYF. The CDR3 DNA sequence: TGTGCCAGCAGCCGCGGTGCGGTTCTGCAGTACTTC.

This chain connects TRBV28 to TRBJ1-3, with a possible D match to TRBD1 (6 bases). Trimming cost V 8 bases and J 3 bases, with 26 bases left between them. The CDR3 length is 18 residues. Germline V gene lookup returns CDR1 MDHEN and CDR2 SYDVKM. For the CDR3, the DNA is TGTGCCAGCCCCCATTATCGCCGAGCGGGGGCGCGTGGAAACACCATATATTTT. Amino acid sequence: CASPHYRRAGARGNTIYF. The full variable domain, completed using reference TRBV28 and TRBJ1-3, is DVKVTQSSRYLVKRTGEKVFLECVQDMDHENMFWYRQDPGLGLRLIYFSYDVKMKEKGDIPEGYSVSREKKERFSLILESASTNQTSMYLCASPHYRRAGARGNTIYFGEGSWLTVV.

This clonotype was seen a single time. With a much larger clone just one base away, this may be a read error. The chain joins TRBV28 to TRBJ1-6; D gene unclear. There are 16 residues in the CDR3. Germline-derived CDR1 and CDR2 are MDHEN and SYDVKM. Trimming took 6 bases from V and 7 from J, leaving 19 bases between them. Here the CDR3 reads CASSQHPGGGNSPLHF. The CDR3 DNA follows: TGTGCCAGCAGCCAGCATCCGGGAGGAGGGAATTCACCCCTCCACTTT.

This clonotype came up many times. V usage is TRBV7-2 and J usage is TRBJ1-1; D unclear. Trimming took off 5 bases at V and 10 bases at J, with 14 bases between the two ends. Germline CDR1 and CDR2: SGHTA and FQGNSA. The CDR3 is 12 residues long. The CDR3 is CASSADLRGAFF. CDR3 nucleotide sequence: TGTGCCAGCAGCGCGGACTTACGGGGAGCTTTCTTT.

This clonotype was seen many times. The chain recombines TRBV7-2 with TRBJ2-1, with TRBD2 matching over 12 bases. This CDR3 is 17 amino acids long. Germline assignment: CDR1 SGHTA and CDR2 FQGNSA. V was clipped by 4 bases and J by 4 bases; unmatched bases: 8. CDR3 nucleotide sequence: TGTGCCAGCAGCTCCGACAGACTAGCGGGAGAATACAATGAGCAGTTCTTC. The encoded protein is CASSSDRLAGEYNEQFF.

The rearrangement links TRBV13 to TRBJ2-4; D unclear. The germline V gene encodes CDR1 PRHDT and CDR2 FYEKMQ (reference sequence). Deletions cut 5 bases from V and 1 base from J, with 9 bases between. The CDR3 is 14 residues long. The CDR3 sequence is CASSLVRAKNIQYF. The DNA of the CDR3 is TGTGCCAGCAGCCTTGTTAGGGCCAAAAACATTCAGTACTTC.

This clonotype appeared a few times. The chain combines TRBV7-6 with TRBJ2-1; D possibly matches TRBD1 or TRBD2 (5 bases each). Germline loops: CDR1 SGHVS, CDR2 FNYEAQ. The CDR3 contains 15 residues. The germline V and J ends were trimmed by 0 bases and 7 bases, with 13 bases remaining between them. The CDR3, as DNA: TGTGCCAGCAGCTTAGCGGATAGGGGACGTAATGAGCAGTTCTTC. This encodes CASSLADRGRNEQFF.

This clonotype was seen a few times. A much larger clone differs from this one at a single base, so this may be a read error. The chain couples TRBV28 to TRBJ2-7; tentative D call: TRBD1 (6 bases). The CDR3 length is 12 residues. The V and J ends lost 6 bases and 3 bases respectively, with 9 bases between them. Per germline, CDR1 MDHEN and CDR2 SYDVKM. The CDR3: CASSRTVYEQYF. The CDR3 nucleotides are TGTGCCAGCAGCCGGACAGTCTACGAGCAGTACTTC.

This clonotype is a singleton in its sample. The chain combines TRBV2 with TRBJ1-2; D unresolved. Trimming shortened V by 8 bases and J by 2 bases, and 12 bases separated the two germline ends. This CDR3 is built from 13 residues. Germline CDR1 reads SNHLY; CDR2 reads FYNNEI. The CDR3 coding sequence is TGTGCCAGCGGGGAGGGCGGAAACTATGGCTACACCTTC. Amino acids: CASGEGGNYGYTF.

At least ten counts were recorded for this clonotype. The chain employs TRBV7-2 and TRBJ1-1; D uncertain. V lost 2 bases, J lost 5 bases, and 3 bases lay in between. This CDR3 spans 11 amino acids. Looked up from germline, CDR1 is SGHTA and CDR2 is FQGNSA. In DNA, the CDR3 is TGTGCCAGCAGCTTACAGACTGAAGCTTTCTTT. Amino acid sequence: CASSLQTEAFF.

This clonotype appeared a few times. This chain connects TRBV20-1 to TRBJ2-3, with 9 bases identical to TRBD1. The CDR3 covers 16 residues. Germline lookup yields CDR1 DFQATT and CDR2 SNEGSKA (reference sequence). The V segment lost 6 bases and the J segment 7 bases; nucleotides outside the gene matches: 17. The CDR3 loop reads CSANRGTGFNRNTQYF. The CDR3 bases are TGCAGTGCCAATAGAGGGACAGGGTTTAATAGGAATACGCAGTATTTT.

The chain recombines TRBV6-1 with TRBJ2-5; the D is unclear. This CDR3 is built from 13 residues. V lost 6 bases and J lost 1, with 9 bases in between. The germline V gene has CDR1 MNHNS and CDR2 SASEGT. CDR3: CASRDGPQETQYF. As DNA, the CDR3 is TGTGCCAGCAGGGACGGTCCCCAAGAGACCCAGTACTTC.

Ten or more counts support this clonotype. The chain carries TRBV7-8 and TRBJ1-2, with 7 bases matching TRBD1. Germline V CDR1 and CDR2: SGHVS, FQNEAQ. CDR3 length: 15 amino acids. V lost 5 bases to trimming and J lost 6 bases; unmatched junction nucleotides: 12. The chain's CDR3 is CASSQTRGQRNGYTF. The DNA of the CDR3 is TGTGCCAGCAGCCAAACCAGGGGACAGCGAAATGGCTACACCTTC.

This clonotype appeared once. The V gene is TRBV29-1, the J gene TRBJ2-7; 16 bases are shared with TRBD2. The germline V gene has CDR1 SQVTM and CDR2 ANQGSEA. J lost 0 bases, V lost 7 bases, and 9 bases had no gene match. The CDR3 spans 17 residues. The CDR3 region is CSAGGLAGGPSSYEQYF. The DNA for the CDR3 is TGCAGCGCGGGGGGACTAGCGGGAGGGCCGAGCTCCTACGAGCAGTACTTC.

The chain uses TRBV7-2 and TRBJ2-2, with D perhaps TRBD2 (6 bases). Germline V lookup: CDR1 SGHTA, CDR2 FQGNSA. This CDR3 is 14 amino acids long. The V end lost 5 bases, the J end lost 5 bases, and 12 bases lay between the germline ends. The CDR3, as DNA: TGTGCCAGCAGCCAAGATGGGGGGACCGGGGAGCTGTTTTTT. Translating gives CASSQDGGTGELFF.

The CDR3 here is CASSPGGGAYGYTF. The CDR3 nucleotides are TGTGCCAGCAGCCCCGGAGGGGGCGCCTATGGCTACACCTTC. The J gene is TRBJ1-2, the V gene TRBV7-2; 7 bases line up with TRBD1. Germline assignment: CDR1 SGHTA and CDR2 FQGNSA. Trimming at V came to 5 bases and at J to 4 bases, leaving 7 bases not matched to a gene. The CDR3 is 14 amino acids.

The chain is built from TRBV12-3 or TRBV12-4 and TRBJ2-3, with 8 bases lining up with TRBD2. This CDR3 contains 15 residues. The trim removed 6 bases at V and 6 bases at J, leaving 11 bases unmatched. CDR3 coding DNA: TGTGCCAGCAGACACTCGGGGGGGCGTGGGGATACGCAGTATTTT. It translates to CASRHSGGRGDTQYF.

The chain couples TRBV28 to TRBJ2-7; D gene ambiguous. Trimming left V 5 bases short and J 0 bases short, with 11 bases between. This CDR3 is built from 14 residues. Germline CDR1 MDHEN, CDR2 SYDVKM. This chain's CDR3 is CASSPPLSSYEQYF. CDR3 in DNA: TGTGCCAGCAGTCCCCCGCTCAGCTCCTACGAGCAGTACTTC. Filled out from reference TRBV28 and TRBJ2-7, the complete variable domain reads DVKVTQSSRYLVKRTGEKVFLECVQDMDHENMFWYRQDPGLGLRLIYFSYDVKMKEKGDIPEGYSVSREKKERFSLILESASTNQTSMYLCASSPPLSSYEQYFGPGTRLTVT.

This clonotype was found many times. The V and J genes are TRBV7-2 and TRBJ2-1; TRBD1 aligns across 11 bases. The germline V gene encodes CDR1 SGHTA and CDR2 FQGNSA. This CDR3 contains 16 residues. Germline trimming cut 6 bases from V and 2 bases from J; bases unmatched to any gene: 6. The CDR3 protein is CASRLPGQGAYNEQFF. CDR3 nucleotide sequence: TGTGCCAGCAGACTCCCGGGACAGGGGGCCTACAATGAGCAGTTCTTC. Variable domain in full (rest from reference TRBV7-2 and TRBJ2-1): GAGVSQSPSNKVTEKGKDVELRCDPISGHTALYWYRQSLGQGLEFLIYFQGNSAPDKSGLPSDRFSAERTGGSVSTLTIQRTQQEDSAVYLCASRLPGQGAYNEQFFGPGTRLTVL.